This T cell receptor (beta chain) was sequenced in a study of T cell responses to AZD1222 COVID-19 vaccine. Looking at the study overall: Timing groups of about 4 and about 12 weeks for second doses were pooled. Study-wide points: Spike-specific TCR repertoires showed rising breadth and depth after two AZD1222 doses. Baseline antibody screening turned up just 6 or 7 seropositive AZD1222 recipients. At 160-218 and 743-854, vaccine-associated CD4 TCRs were dominant, and they spanned spike.

Data came from immunoSEQ multiplex PCR; TCRdb stores just in-frame clones and leaves some out. The table shows fewer than 150,000 clones, with around 90% occurring only once. A remark on this clone: Its antigen is undetermined.

Material: peripheral blood, obtained on day 0 of AZD1222 vaccination. This clonotype was obtained from an adult in good health.

The CDR3 reads CASTSGGGGGYTF. DNA of the CDR3: TGTGCCAGCACCTCCGGAGGGGGAGGTGGCTACACCTTC. The gene calls are TRBV6-5 and TRBJ1-2; weak D call: TRBD1 (6 bases). V lost 7 bases to trimming and J lost 7 bases, with 16 bases between them. This CDR3 is built from 13 residues. Germline CDR1 is MNHEY and CDR2 is SVGAGI.